This entry lists 25 T cell receptor beta chains sequenced from one sample in a study of identical twins. TCRdb re-called the 5' RACE reads with MiXCR, one entry per CDR3 protein. The sample has some 210,000 distinct CDR3 sequences; about a sixth are singletons. These data were also reused for a study on T cells expressing NK-cell markers.

The sequenced sample was CD8+ T cells sorted from blood. These receptors were taken from a woman aged 18 to 35 in good health.

This clonotype was detected a few times. The genes are TRBV9 and TRBJ2-7, with D hard to call. CDR1 is SGDLS and CDR2 is YYNGEE in the germline V gene. The CDR3 loop spans 13 amino acids. Trimming cost V 0 bases and J 6 bases, with 10 bases left between them. DNA for the CDR3: TGTGCCAGCAGCGTAGATTTGGCCTCCGAGCAGTACTTC. It is translated as CASSVDLASEQYF.

This clonotype was observed many times. The chain is built from TRBV5-1 and TRBJ2-7; D remains ambiguous. This CDR3 comprises 16 residues. Germline V gene data show CDR1 as SGHRS and CDR2 as YFSETQ. V lost 0 bases, J lost 1 base, and 14 bases lay in between. Here the CDR3 DNA reads TGCGCCAGCAGCTTGGAAGTGGGTCTAAGTTCCTACGAGCAGTACTTC. This translates into CASSLEVGLSSYEQYF.

Details on this clonotype: Its ends do not fully match the called genes, so a read error is possible. The chain couples TRBV2 to TRBJ2-2, with 10 bases identical to TRBD1. The CDR3 totals 19 residues. CDR1 and CDR2 from the germline V gene are SNHLY and FYNNEI. In DNA form, the CDR3 reads TGTGCCTGCAGTCTTGATCCCGGGACAGGGGACTTTGGGACCGGGGAGCTGTTTTTT. Its protein product is CACSLDPGTGDFGTGELFF.

The sample holds a few counts of this clonotype. This CDR3 reads CASSPGGGGAYNEQFF. The CDR3 DNA is TGTGCCAGCAGCCCGGGTGGCGGGGGAGCCTACAATGAGCAGTTCTTC. The V gene is TRBV9, the J gene TRBJ2-1; 7 nucleotides align to TRBD2. The trim removed 4 bases at V and 2 bases at J, leaving 9 bases unmatched. CDR3 length: 16 amino acids. Germline V gene data show CDR1 as SGDLS and CDR2 as YYNGEE. Complete variable domain (other parts from reference TRBV9 and TRBJ2-1): DSGVTQTPKHLITATGQRVTLRCSPRSGDLSVYWYQQSLDQGLQFLIQYYNGEERAKGNILERFSAQQFPDLHSELNLSSLELGDSALYFCASSPGGGGAYNEQFFGPGTRLTVL.

In regard to this clonotype: One base away lies a much larger clone, so this may be a sequencing read error. This rearrangement joins TRBV10-3 to TRBJ2-5; either TRBD1 or TRBD2 may supply D (5 bases each). Germline V gene sequence: CDR1 ENHRY, CDR2 SYGVKD. The CDR3 contains 13 residues. The V end lost 9 bases, the J end lost 3 bases, and 14 bases lay between the germline ends. The CDR3 sequence is CAMRTRGEETQYF. The CDR3 bases are TGTGCCATGAGAACGAGGGGCGAAGAGACCCAGTACTTC.

The J gene is TRBJ2-7, the V gene TRBV7-9; 8 nucleotides match TRBD1. Losses at the gene ends were 1 base for V and 3 bases for J; bases not matched to a gene: 8. CDR3 size: 16 residues. Per germline, CDR1 SEHNR and CDR2 FQNEAQ (reference sequence). CDR3 DNA sequence: TGTGCCAGCAGCTTAGGGGTTGGACAGGGAGTCTACGAGCAGTACTTC. It encodes CASSLGVGQGVYEQYF.

The genes are TRBV9 and TRBJ2-7, with a tentative D call TRBD1 (5 bases). From germline, CDR1 is SGDLS and CDR2 YYNGEE. V lost 2 bases and J lost 0, with 9 bases in between. This CDR3 is 14 amino acids long. CDR3 sequence: CASSVAGISYEQYF. CDR3 coding DNA: TGTGCCAGCAGCGTGGCAGGGATCTCCTACGAGCAGTACTTC. Using reference TRBV9 and TRBJ2-7 for the parts outside the CDR3, the full variable domain is DSGVTQTPKHLITATGQRVTLRCSPRSGDLSVYWYQQSLDQGLQFLIQYYNGEERAKGNILERFSAQQFPDLHSELNLSSLELGDSALYFCASSVAGISYEQYFGPGTRLTVT.

In its sample, this clonotype was seen a few times. CDR3 sequence reads: CASGTSAAYEQYF. CDR3 DNA sequence: TGTGCCAGCGGGACTAGCGCGGCCTACGAGCAGTACTTC. The V and J genes are TRBV3-1 and TRBJ2-7; 10 bases fit TRBD2. V dropped 8 bases and J dropped 2; count of bases not matched to a gene: 3. Germline V gene lookup returns CDR1 LGHDT and CDR2 YNNKEL (reference sequence). The CDR3 runs 13 residues.

The chain joins TRBV6-5 to TRBJ2-3, with TRBD2 as a possible D gene (6 bases). This CDR3 is built from 16 residues. Germline V gene sequence: CDR1 MNHEY, CDR2 SVGAGI. V lost 2 bases to trimming and J lost 2 bases, with 14 bases between them. This CDR3 is CASSYALAGNTDTQYF. The CDR3 nucleotides are TGTGCCAGCAGTTACGCACTAGCAGGGAACACAGATACGCAGTATTTT.

The chain carries TRBV20-1 and TRBJ2-7; D is unresolved. The V gene lost 2 bases and the J gene lost 4 bases, with 12 bases spanning the gap. CDR1 is DFQATT and CDR2 is SNEGSKA in the germline V gene (reference sequence). This CDR3 contains 13 residues. The CDR3 DNA reads TGCAGTGCTAGAAGTAGGGCCGAGTACGAGCAGTACTTC. Translated, it gives CSARSRAEYEQYF.

The chain is built from TRBV12-3 or TRBV12-4 and TRBJ2-3; no clear D. The CDR3 extends over 13 amino acids. V was shortened by 7 bases and J by 0 bases, with 8 bases between the two germline ends. The CDR3 DNA reads as TGTGCCAGCAACTACGTAAGCACAGATACGCAGTATTTT. Translated: CASNYVSTDTQYF.

This clonotype came up a few times. The rearrangement links TRBV7-6 to TRBJ2-2; D is possibly TRBD1 (5 bases). CDR1 SGHVS and CDR2 FNYEAQ come from the germline V gene. V was cut by 5 bases and J by 1 base, with 17 bases left in between. This CDR3 has 17 residues. This CDR3 is CASSLRNHRKNTGELFF. The CDR3 DNA reads as TGTGCCAGCAGCCTTAGGAATCACAGGAAGAACACCGGGGAGCTGTTTTTT.

This chain links TRBV3-1 with TRBJ1-2, with D hard to call. V gave up 5 bases and J gave up 8 bases, with 12 bases separating them. CDR3 size: 12 residues. CDR1 is LGHDT, CDR2 YNNKEL, per germline (reference sequence). CDR3 bases: TGTGCCAGCAGCGAAGGTTCACGGGGCTACACCTTC. Protein: CASSEGSRGYTF.

This clonotype was counted a few times. The J gene is TRBJ1-1, the V gene TRBV5-1; D is possibly TRBD1 (5 bases). In germline, CDR1 is SGHRS, CDR2 YFSETQ. The CDR3 covers 14 residues. Trimming took 5 bases from V and 0 from J, leaving 11 bases between them. CDR3 DNA sequence: TGCGCCAGCAGGTTCAGGGATATGAACACTGAAGCTTTCTTT. The encoded protein is CASRFRDMNTEAFF.

V and J are TRBV6-5 and TRBJ2-3; D call uncertain. Per germline, CDR1 MNHEY and CDR2 SVGAGI. Trimming removed 1 base at V and 2 bases at J, with 7 bases between. There are 14 residues in the CDR3. CDR3 in DNA: TGTGCCAGCAGTTACTTACAGACCACAGATACGCAGTATTTT. Protein: CASSYLQTTDTQYF.

This rearrangement joins TRBV12-3 or TRBV12-4 to TRBJ2-7; the match to TRBD2 covers 7 bases. V was pared by 0 bases and J by 5 bases, with 7 bases of the junction left unmatched. The length of the CDR3 is 15 residues. CDR3 bases: TGTGCCAGCAGTTTAGCGGGGGGGGTCCGGGACGAGCAGTACTTC. This sequence encodes CASSLAGGVRDEQYF.

The chain uses TRBV11-3 and TRBJ2-7; the D is unclear. The CDR3 has 13 amino acids. Germline V gene lookup returns CDR1 SGHNT and CDR2 YENEEA. Trimming shortened V by 4 bases and J by 7 bases, and 14 bases separated the two germline ends. The CDR3 reads CASSSMTEGEQYF. CDR3 sequence (DNA): TGTGCCAGCAGCTCGATGACGGAAGGGGAGCAGTACTTC. Full variable domain (rest looked up from reference TRBV11-3 and TRBJ2-7): EAGVVQSPRYKIIEKKQPVAFWCNPISGHNTLYWYLQNLGQGPELLIRYENEEAVDDSQLPKDRFSAERLKGVDSTLKIQPAELGDSAVYLCASSSMTEGEQYFGPGTRLTVT.

Only a few counts were recorded for this clonotype. J is TRBJ2-1 and V is TRBV10-2; 8 positions agree with TRBD1. The CDR3 is 15 residues long. Germline trimming cut 0 bases from V and 6 bases from J; bases unmatched to any gene: 4. Germline V gene sequence: CDR1 WSHSY, CDR2 SAAADI. CDR3 DNA: TGCGCCAGCAGTGAGTCTGGACAGGGTGGCAATGAGCAGTTCTTC. Translating it yields CASSESGQGGNEQFF.

The J gene is TRBJ2-7, the V gene TRBV11-2, with unresolved D. This CDR3 has 13 residues. The germline V gene has CDR1 SGHAT and CDR2 FQNNGV. The ends were cut back, 2 bases at V and 3 bases at J, with 8 bases in the middle. The CDR3 sequence is CASSLQVDYEQYF. In DNA, the CDR3 is TGTGCCAGCAGCTTACAAGTAGACTACGAGCAGTACTTC.

The chain couples TRBV3-1 to TRBJ2-4, with D maybe TRBD1 (7 bases). CDR1 and CDR2 (germline): LGHDT, YNNKEL (reference sequence). CDR3 length: 17 residues. The V end lost 4 bases, the J end lost 2 bases, and 18 bases lay between the germline ends. The CDR3 DNA sequence: TGTGCCAGCAGCCTGACAGGGAGGAGCCCGACCAAAAACATTCAGTACTTC. As protein: CASSLTGRSPTKNIQYF. Based on the CDR3 plus reference TRBV3-1 and TRBJ2-4, the full variable domain is DTAVSQTPKYLVTQMGNDKSIKCEQNLGHDTMYWYKQDSKKFLKIMFSYNNKELIINETVPNRFSPKSPDKAHLNLHINSLELGDSAVYFCASSLTGRSPTKNIQYFGAGTRLSVL.

This chain links TRBV7-6 with TRBJ1-1; D remains ambiguous. Trimming shortened V by 5 bases and J by 2 bases, and 9 bases separated the two germline ends. CDR3 size: 13 residues. In germline, CDR1 is SGHVS, CDR2 FNYEAQ. CDR3 nucleotides: TGTGCCAGCAGCCCCAGAGTAAACACTGAAGCTTTCTTT. It codes for CASSPRVNTEAFF.

This clonotype was detected only a few times. V and J are TRBV7-2 and TRBJ2-1, with 9 bases identical to TRBD2. This CDR3 has 14 amino acids. Per germline, CDR1 SGHTA and CDR2 FQGNSA. Trimming cost V 5 bases and J 6 bases; bases outside gene matches: 5. CDR3 nucleotide sequence: TGTGCCAGCAGCGCGCTAGCGGGGTCCAATGAGCAGTTCTTC. This encodes CASSALAGSNEQFF.

The genes are TRBV9 and TRBJ2-3; D ambiguous. Trimming pared 1 base from V and 1 base from J, leaving 7 bases between. Germline V gene lookup returns CDR1 SGDLS and CDR2 YYNGEE. The CDR3 spans 14 residues. CDR3 region: CASSVYLGTDTQYF. The CDR3, as DNA: TGTGCCAGCAGCGTATATCTTGGCACAGATACGCAGTATTTT. The full variable domain, in which reference TRBV9 and TRBJ2-3 provide the parts outside the CDR3, is DSGVTQTPKHLITATGQRVTLRCSPRSGDLSVYWYQQSLDQGLQFLIQYYNGEERAKGNILERFSAQQFPDLHSELNLSSLELGDSALYFCASSVYLGTDTQYFGPGTRLTVL.

There are a few counts of this clonotype. The rearrangement links TRBV5-5 to TRBJ2-3; D gene uncertain. The CDR3 runs to 14 residues. In germline, CDR1 is SGHKS, CDR2 YYEKEE (reference sequence). The germline V and J ends were trimmed by 0 bases and 2 bases, with 7 bases remaining between them. The chain's CDR3 is CASSLVTATDTQYF. DNA for the CDR3: TGTGCCAGCAGCTTGGTCACAGCCACAGATACGCAGTATTTT.

This clonotype has a handful of counts. The V and J genes are TRBV7-9 and TRBJ2-5; TRBD1 aligns across 7 bases. The germline V gene has CDR1 SEHNR and CDR2 FQNEAQ (reference sequence). After removal of 0 bases from V and 0 bases from J, the junction contained 7 bases not matched to a gene. The CDR3 is 17 residues long. The CDR3: CASSLATLTGYQETQYF. The CDR3 coding sequence is TGTGCCAGCAGCTTAGCGACCCTGACAGGGTACCAAGAGACCCAGTACTTC.